This T cell receptor beta chain is from a study of blood T cell repertoires in COVID-19. Study-level background: Whether acute or convalescent, the COVID-19 samples came from the United States, Italy and Spain. T cells, B-cell-depleted T cells, or PBMCs supplied cDNA or gDNA.

The CDR3 covers 18 residues. From germline, CDR1 is MGHRA and CDR2 YSYEKL. V was clipped by 2 bases and J by 1 base, with 18 bases between them. As originally analysed: From reference gene primer amplification, estimates of nucleated cell counts were derived. Sequencing was performed with immunoSEQ multiplex PCR; in TCRdb, only in-frame clones are kept and a portion is missing. V, J and clone size derive from that table, while D and trimming were established from the DNA sequence. Altogether 250,000 to 300,000 clones are present, around four fifths being singletons, with the ten largest covering around 6%.

The chain is built from TRBV4-1 and TRBJ2-4, with TRBD2 as a possible D gene (6 bases). Sequenced sample: peripheral blood. The TCR was taken from an elderly man with acute or convalescent COVID-19. The CDR3 sequence is CASSQFRLSGVAKNIQYF. The CDR3 DNA sequence: TGCGCCAGCAGCCAATTCAGACTCTCGGGGGTCGCCAAAAACATTCAGTACTTC.